This T cell receptor (beta chain) comes out of a study of OX40 agonist ivuxolimab in advanced cancers. Looking at the study overall: Having had anti-PD-1, anti-PD-L1 or anti-CTLA-4 therapy before was allowed, and approximately 40% had some. Partial responses occurred in three patients (one hepatocellular carcinoma, two cutaneous melanoma).

Profiling relied on immunoSEQ multiplex PCR, and the TCRdb table lists in-frame clones only, not all of them. The sample consists of tens of thousands of clones, nearly 90% of them appearing once. Deletions cut 1 base from V and 0 bases from J, with 6 bases between. The germline V gene has CDR1 SEHNR and CDR2 FQNEAQ (reference sequence). CDR3 size: 15 residues. General study results and limits: Compared with CD4+, CD8+ T cells on average had more expanded clones. Nonresponders, in some cases, also had low normalized T-cell clonal expansion.

Notes on this clone: The antigen is not known.

The V call is TRBV7-9, the J call TRBJ2-2, with no clear D. The sample here was CD4+ or CD8+ T cells sorted from blood, taken in a trial of the OX40 agonist ivuxolimab. This receptor was identified in an adult with an advanced solid tumor such as melanoma, head and neck, liver or kidney cancer. CDR3 nucleotides: TGTGCCAGCAGCTTAGAGAGTACGAACACCGGGGAGCTGTTTTTT. Amino acids: CASSLESTNTGELFF.